This T cell receptor beta chain is from a study of T cell repertoires in cytomegalovirus infection. Turning to the study itself: Public TCR beta signatures were indicative of both CMV infection and a matching HLA type.

Via MiXCR, TCRdb re-called the reads, giving one row per CDR3 protein. The repertoire includes approximately 490,000 distinct CDR3 sequences, roughly 10% of them detected once, and about 10% sits in the top ten. The length of the CDR3 is 14 residues. Trimming at V came to 6 bases and at J to 6 bases, leaving 12 bases not matched to a gene. Germline CDR1 and CDR2: SQVTM and ANQGSEA. This clonotype was observed many times. Its antigen is still unknown. The study, taken as a whole, reports: HLA-C-restricted CMV clonotypes gave the most frequent clonotype in two of eight donors.

This TCR was recovered from a human donor in good health (CMV status not recorded). Some clones in this sample may be carry-over from other donors' samples. Sequenced input: PBMCs. The rearrangement links TRBV29-1 to TRBJ2-3, with 7 bases matching TRBD2. The CDR3 DNA reads as TGCAGCGTGCGCGGGACTACTAGTTCGGATACGCAGTATTTT. Translation: CSVRGTTSSDTQYF.